One sample yielded the 6 T cell receptor beta chains listed below, sequenced in a study of Ad26.COV2.S vaccination and SARS-CoV-2 variants. Treatment defined: some 20 received Ad26.COV2.S at low or high dose, single or two shots; about 5 received placebo; per-sample allocation not given. Sampling occurred on day 63 after the first vaccine or placebo injection. This table comes from immunoSEQ multiplex PCR, and its TCRdb copy is limited to in-frame clones, with some not included. In the table there are hundreds of thousands of clones, over 80% of which are singletons. Here the sequenced sample was peripheral blood, taken in a trial of Ad26.COV2.S vaccine versus placebo. Receptors were obtained from a person aged 18-60 years who received the Ad26.COV2.S COVID-19 vaccine or a placebo.

In its sample, this clone was seen once. This rearrangement joins TRBV27 to TRBJ2-5; D remains ambiguous. The CDR3 is 12 amino acids. Germline V gene lookup returns CDR1 MNHEY and CDR2 SMNVEV (reference sequence). The germline V and J ends were trimmed by 6 bases and 4 bases, with 9 bases remaining between them. CDR3 bases: TGTGCCAGCAGGGGCGCGAGAGAGACCCAGTACTTC. It yields the protein CASRGARETQYF.

This clone was counted between two and nine times. The gene calls are TRBV19 and TRBJ2-3; D not certain. V lost 7 bases and J lost 5, with 13 bases in between. CDR1 is LNHDA, CDR2 SQIVND, per germline (reference sequence). This CDR3 region has 13 residues. The CDR3 here is CASKGSFVDTQYF. For the CDR3, the DNA is TGTGCCAGTAAGGGTTCATTCGTAGATACGCAGTATTTT. The full variable domain, with the rest looked up from reference TRBV19 and TRBJ2-3, is DGGITQSPKYLFRKEGQNVTLSCEQNLNHDAMYWYRQDPGQGLRLIYYSQIVNDFQKGDIAEGYSVSREKKESFPLTVTSAQKNPTAFYLCASKGSFVDTQYFGPGTRLTVL.

The rearrangement uses TRBV3-1 (or the pseudogene TRBV3-2) and TRBJ2-3, with TRBD2 matching 8 bases. The CDR3 covers 17 residues. V shed 0 bases and J 6 bases; nucleotides not matched to a gene: 11. CDR1 is LGHDT, CDR2 YNNKEL, per germline (reference sequence). In DNA, the CDR3 is TGTGCCAGCAGCCAAGATCTGCGCGGGGGGATTAGGGATACGCAGTATTTT. Protein product: CASSQDLRGGIRDTQYF.

This chain uses TRBV30 with TRBJ1-1; D gene uncertain. Germline V CDR1 and CDR2: GTSNPN, SVGIG (reference sequence). Trimming left V 0 bases short and J 7 bases short, with 9 bases between. This CDR3 has 12 residues. CDR3 residues: CAWSVQFSEAFF. CDR3 in DNA: TGTGCCTGGAGTGTTCAATTTAGTGAAGCTTTCTTT.

This chain uses TRBV7-8 with TRBJ2-5; TRBD2 is a possible D gene (5 bases). Trimming removed 3 bases from V and 4 bases from J, with 9 bases in between. The CDR3 consists of 13 residues. Per the germline V gene, CDR1 is SGHVS and CDR2 is FQNEAQ. CDR3 DNA sequence: TGTGCCAGCAGCTTGAACAGCGGAGAGACCCAGTACTTC. Translating gives CASSLNSGETQYF.

The chain is built from TRBV5-1 and TRBJ1-1; TRBD1 is a possible D gene (5 bases). Germline CDR1 and CDR2: SGHRS and YFSETQ. The CDR3 spans 14 residues. Trimming removed 4 bases at V and 1 base at J, with 11 bases between. In nucleotides, the CDR3 is TGCGCCAGCAGCCCCCAGACAGCGAACACTGAAGCTTTCTTT. This gives the protein CASSPQTANTEAFF. Based on the CDR3 plus reference TRBV5-1 and TRBJ1-1, the full variable domain is KAGVTQTPRYLIKTRGQQVTLSCSPISGHRSVSWYQQTPGQGLQFLFEYFSETQRNKGNFPGRFSGRQFSNSRSEMNVSTLELGDSALYLCASSPQTANTEAFFGQGTRLTVV.